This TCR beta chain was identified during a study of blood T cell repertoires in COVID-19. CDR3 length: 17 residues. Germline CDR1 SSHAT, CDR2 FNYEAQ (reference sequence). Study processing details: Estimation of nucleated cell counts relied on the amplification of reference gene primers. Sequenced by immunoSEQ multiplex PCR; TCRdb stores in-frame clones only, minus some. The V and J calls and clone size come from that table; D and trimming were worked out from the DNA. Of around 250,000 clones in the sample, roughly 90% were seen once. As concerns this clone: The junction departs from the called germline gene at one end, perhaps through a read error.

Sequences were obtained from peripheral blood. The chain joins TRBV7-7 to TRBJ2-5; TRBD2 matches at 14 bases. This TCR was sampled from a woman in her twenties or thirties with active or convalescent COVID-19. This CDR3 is CASSSEGLAGAKETQYF. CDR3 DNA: TGTGCTAGCAGCTCCGAGGGACTAGCGGGGGCAAAAGAGACCCAGTACTTC. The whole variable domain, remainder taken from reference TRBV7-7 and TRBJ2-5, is GAGVSQSPRYKVTKRGQDVTLRCDPISSHATLYWYQQALGQGPEFLTYFNYEAQPDKSGLPSDRFSAERPEGSISTLTIQRTEQRDSAMYRCASSSEGLAGAKETQYFGPGTRLLVL.